This is a list of T cell receptor beta chains from one sample in a study of somatic mutations in cytotoxic T cells in rheumatoid arthritis. Sequenced by immunoSEQ multiplex PCR; TCRdb stores in-frame clones only, minus some. Among 15,000 or so clones listed, 65% to 80% were seen once. Sequencing was carried out using CD8+ T cells sorted from blood. These receptors all stem from an adult with rheumatoid arthritis. Each CDR3 is given with its conserved first and last residue. Fields, in order: CDR3 DNA, CDR3 protein, clone size, J gene, D gene, V gene. D genes are given only for firm matches. Only some rows state a clone size, as once, few, many or a class for expanded clones.

CDR3 DNA: TGTGCCAGCAGAGGGAATCTTAATGAAAAACTGTTTTTT
CDR3 protein: CASRGNLNEKLFF
clone size: once
J gene: TRBJ1-4
D gene: .
V gene: TRBV6-1

CDR3 DNA: TGTGCCGCAGCAGTCAGCTATTCGGATGAGCAGTTCTTC
CDR3 protein: CAAAVSYSDEQFF
clone size: few
J gene: TRBJ2-1
D gene: .
V gene: TRBV6-5

CDR3 DNA: TGTGCCAGCAGCTCAAGCACCGGGGAGCTGTTTTTT
CDR3 protein: CASSSSTGELFF
clone size: .
J gene: TRBJ2-2
D gene: .
V gene: TRBV27

CDR3 DNA: TGTGCCAGCAGCGTAGAGACTCTCAACACTGAAGCTTTCTTT
CDR3 protein: CASSVETLNTEAFF
clone size: .
J gene: TRBJ1-1
D gene: .
V gene: TRBV9

CDR3 DNA: TGTGCCAGCAGTTTATTCCAGGGGAACACTGAAGCTTTCTTT
CDR3 protein: CASSLFQGNTEAFF
clone size: .
J gene: TRBJ1-1
D gene: .
V gene: TRBV27

CDR3 DNA: TGTGCCAGCAGCCGTGCCCTTACAGTGGGTTCTTATGGCTACACCTTC
CDR3 protein: CASSRALTVGSYGYTF
clone size: .
J gene: TRBJ1-2
D gene: .
V gene: TRBV9

CDR3 DNA: TGTGCCAGCAGCCCGCCTACGAACACCGGGGAGCTGTTTTTT
CDR3 protein: CASSPPTNTGELFF
clone size: .
J gene: TRBJ2-2
D gene: .
V gene: TRBV7-3

CDR3 DNA: TGTGCCAGCAGCCAAGATCGCAGGGCCCCGGGAGCAAACTACAATGAGCAGTTCTTC
CDR3 protein: CASSQDRRAPGANYNEQFF
clone size: .
J gene: TRBJ2-1
D gene: .
V gene: TRBV14

CDR3 DNA: TGTGCCAGCAGCGCCGCCGCGGGAGCCTACGAGCAGTACTTC
CDR3 protein: CASSAAAGAYEQYF
clone size: .
J gene: TRBJ2-7
D gene: TRBD2
V gene: TRBV9

CDR3 DNA: TGTGCCAGCAGCGTGAAGGGTACAGATACGCAGTATTTT
CDR3 protein: CASSVKGTDTQYF
clone size: .
J gene: TRBJ2-3
D gene: .
V gene: TRBV9

CDR3 DNA: TGTGCCAGCAGCGTAGGGGACCTGGGGAGGAACACTGAAGCTTTCTTT
CDR3 protein: CASSVGDLGRNTEAFF
clone size: .
J gene: TRBJ1-1
D gene: .
V gene: TRBV9

CDR3 DNA: TGTGCCAGCAGCTTAGGGCTTTCACCCCTCCACTTT
CDR3 protein: CASSLGLSPLHF
clone size: few
J gene: TRBJ1-6
D gene: .
V gene: TRBV7-8

CDR3 DNA: TGTGCCAGCAGCCAAGACGGGGCGGGGGGCCGGACAGATACGCAGTATTTT
CDR3 protein: CASSQDGAGGRTDTQYF
clone size: .
J gene: TRBJ2-3
D gene: TRBD2
V gene: TRBV4-2

CDR3 DNA: TGTGCCACCAGCAGACCAATTCAGGGAAATGAAAAACTGTTTTTT
CDR3 protein: CATSRPIQGNEKLFF
clone size: .
J gene: TRBJ1-4
D gene: .
V gene: TRBV15

CDR3 DNA: TGTGCCAGCAGCTTAGGCATTTACACTGAAGCTTTCTTT
CDR3 protein: CASSLGIYTEAFF
clone size: once
J gene: TRBJ1-1
D gene: .
V gene: TRBV7-2

CDR3 DNA: TGTGCCAGTGACCTCCAGGGGCGAGGATCGAACTATGGCTACACCTTC
CDR3 protein: CASDLQGRGSNYGYTF
clone size: .
J gene: TRBJ1-2
D gene: .
V gene: TRBV19

CDR3 DNA: TGTGCCAGCAGCTTCGCAGGGGAGGCCGAGCAGTACTTC
CDR3 protein: CASSFAGEAEQYF
clone size: .
J gene: TRBJ2-7
D gene: .
V gene: TRBV7-7